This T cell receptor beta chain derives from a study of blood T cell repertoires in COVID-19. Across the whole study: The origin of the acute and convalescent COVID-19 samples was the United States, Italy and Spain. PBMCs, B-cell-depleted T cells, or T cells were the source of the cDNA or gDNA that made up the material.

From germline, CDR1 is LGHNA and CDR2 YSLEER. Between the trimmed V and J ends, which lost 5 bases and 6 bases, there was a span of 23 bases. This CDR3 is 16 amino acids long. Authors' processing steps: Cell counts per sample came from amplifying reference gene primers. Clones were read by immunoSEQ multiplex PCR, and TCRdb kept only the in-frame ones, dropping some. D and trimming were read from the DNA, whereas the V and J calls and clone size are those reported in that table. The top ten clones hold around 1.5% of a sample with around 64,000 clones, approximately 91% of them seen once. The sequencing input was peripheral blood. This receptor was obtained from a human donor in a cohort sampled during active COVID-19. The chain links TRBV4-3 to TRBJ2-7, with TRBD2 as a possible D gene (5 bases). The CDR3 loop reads CASSFEPQGLRGEQYF. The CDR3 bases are TGCGCCAGCAGCTTCGAACCCCAAGGACTCCGGGGCGAGCAGTACTTC.